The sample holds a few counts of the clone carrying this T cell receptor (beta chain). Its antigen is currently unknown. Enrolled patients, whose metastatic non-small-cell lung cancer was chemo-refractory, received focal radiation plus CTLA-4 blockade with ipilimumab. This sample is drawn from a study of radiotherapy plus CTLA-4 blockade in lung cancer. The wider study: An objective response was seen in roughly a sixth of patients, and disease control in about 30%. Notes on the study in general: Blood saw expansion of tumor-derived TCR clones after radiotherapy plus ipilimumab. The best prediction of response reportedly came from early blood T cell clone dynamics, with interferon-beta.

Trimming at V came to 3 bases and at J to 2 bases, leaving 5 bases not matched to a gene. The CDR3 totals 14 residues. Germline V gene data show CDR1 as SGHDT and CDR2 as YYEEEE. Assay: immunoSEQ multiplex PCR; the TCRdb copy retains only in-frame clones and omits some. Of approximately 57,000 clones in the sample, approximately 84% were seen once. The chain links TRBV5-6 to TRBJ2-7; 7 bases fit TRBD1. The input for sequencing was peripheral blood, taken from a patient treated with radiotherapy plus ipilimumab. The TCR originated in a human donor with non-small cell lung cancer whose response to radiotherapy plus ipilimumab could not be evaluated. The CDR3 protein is CASSYRDRAYEQYF. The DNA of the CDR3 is TGTGCCAGCAGCTACCGGGACAGAGCCTACGAGCAGTACTTC.